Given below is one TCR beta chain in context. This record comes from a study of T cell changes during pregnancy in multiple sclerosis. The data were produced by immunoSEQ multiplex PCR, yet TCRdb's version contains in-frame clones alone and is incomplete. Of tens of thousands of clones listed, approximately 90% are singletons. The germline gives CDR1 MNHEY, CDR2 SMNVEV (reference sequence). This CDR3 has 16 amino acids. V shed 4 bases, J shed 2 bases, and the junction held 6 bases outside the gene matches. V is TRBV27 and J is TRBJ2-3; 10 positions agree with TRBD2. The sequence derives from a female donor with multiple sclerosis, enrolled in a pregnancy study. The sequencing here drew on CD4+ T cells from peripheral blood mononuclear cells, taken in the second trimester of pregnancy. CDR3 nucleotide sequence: TGTGCCAGCAGTTCTCGGACTAGCGGAAACACAGATACGCAGTATTTT. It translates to CASSSRTSGNTDTQYF.